This TCR beta chain was recorded in a study of shared clonotypes between healthy human individuals. Study overall: The plates for each donor numbered three CD4 naive, three CD4 memory, two CD8 naive and one CD8 memory. The study's findings and limits: Naive subsets generally exceeded memory subsets in estimated richness.

About this clone: Its antigen remains unidentified.

Assay used: immunoSEQ multiplex PCR; TCRdb lists only in-frame clones, some missing. The sample holds about 680,000 clones, about two thirds seen once. J lost 7 bases, V lost 1 base, and 6 bases had no gene match. Germline CDR1 reads SGHRS; CDR2 reads YFSETQ. This CDR3 is built from 15 residues. Caucasian adults living in Nashville, Tennessee, provided all samples. Sequenced: memory CD4+ T cells sorted from blood. The subset was: CD45RA-negative fraction. The sequence was obtained from a woman aged 25 to 39 in good health. J is TRBJ1-5 and V is TRBV5-1; 9 bases line up with TRBD1. CDR3 DNA sequence: TGCGCCAGCAGCTTGACCGGACAGGGGTTGCAGCCCCAGCATTTT. This codes for CASSLTGQGLQPQHF.